This section outlines one T cell receptor beta chain sequence together with its context. No antigen is known for it. There are no base qualities to consult, and no much larger clone falls within one base. Positive magnetic bead selection on an AutoMACS was used to isolate CD4+ and CD8+ cells, with flow cytometry used to check purity. After a first flow cytometry screen using a TCR V beta antibody panel, clonal expansions were characterized through TCRB deep sequencing of sorted CD8+ fractions. Peripheral blood mononuclear cells were obtained using density gradient separation with Ficoll-Paque PLUS. Using Nucleospin Tissue or Tissue XS kits, DNA was extracted from CD4-enriched, CD8-enriched or PBMC samples, with quantification by a Qubit 2.0 fluorometer. The sample belongs to a study of somatic mutations in cytotoxic T cells in rheumatoid arthritis (dated by TCRdb to the late 2010s). Regarding the study in general: Patient peripheral blood (just over 29 ml EDTA) was drawn right after diagnosis and before any treatment started. Sorted V beta1+ cells also underwent TCRB sequencing, and some V beta antibody-stained T-cell populations were flow-sorted at nearly 100% purity on a FACSAria II or Sony SH800. The study asked whether expanded CD8+ T-cell clones in newly diagnosed, untreated rheumatoid arthritis carry somatic mutations, and used TCRB deep sequencing to characterize clonality. TCRB deep sequencing covered approximately 64 patients with rheumatoid arthritis along with about 20 healthy controls. Patients and controls did not essentially differ in median age, which was nearly identical between the groups. General study outcomes and caveats: Rheumatoid arthritis patients and age-matched healthy controls did not significantly differ in CD8+ T-cell clonality. The antigen targets of the expanded CD8+ clones were unknown, and absence from virus-specific databases did not rule out viral specificity. The slight underrepresentation of TRBV07 in patients was not corrected for multiple comparisons. In about an eighth of the roughly 65 patients, more than 20% of CD8+ cells belonged to the largest CD8+ clone, while several identical CD8+ TCRB sequences were shared between blood and synovial fluid. An increase of CD8+ clonality with age was seen in patients (Spearman r ~ 0.47) but not in healthy controls.

The immunoSEQ assay was applied to genomic DNA for TCRB CDR3 sequencing. In the authors' own workflow: When patient CD8+ clones exceeding 1% were checked against published virus-specific TCRB sequences, only a few matched. Analyses were restricted to productive TCRB rearrangements. A clone was defined by a unique TCRB CDR3 sequence, and clonality was computed as a productive clonality index based on Shannon entropy. To calculate repertoire overlap between two samples, the template counts of each clone were considered relative to each sample's total templates. V-gene usage measured by flow cytometry correlated with TCRB sequencing V-gene usage, with a Spearman r of around 0.59. TCRdb retrieved this table from immuneACCESS and kept in-frame rearrangements only. Not all clones are present; in checked studies, unresolved V genes account for under half, and no reason is known for the remainder. That table gives V, J and clone size, and the DNA gave D and trimming. This sample has around 16,000 clones in its table, and roughly four fifths of those were observed once. Clones ranked in the top ten supply over 15% of the sample.

The CDR3 runs 11 residues from the cysteine to the phenylalanine. The retained sequence is limited to the CDR3, 33 bases, with the frame set at the first base. Looking up the germline V gene yields CDR1 SGHDT and CDR2 YYEEEE. The junction shows trimming of 4 bases on V and 6 bases on J, plus 8 bases between the germline ends. This receptor was taken from a woman between 50 and 59 years old with rheumatoid arthritis. What was sequenced was CD8+ T cells sorted from blood. The chain uses TRBV5-6 and TRBJ2-7; perhaps TRBD2 is the D gene, with 5 bases matching. Here is the DNA: TGTGCCAGCAGCCTACGGGGCGAGCAGTACTTC. Translated, it reads CASSLRGEQYF.